One sample yielded the 15 T cell receptor beta chains listed below, sequenced in a study of OX40 agonist ivuxolimab in advanced cancers. Libraries were made using the immunoSEQ multiplex PCR assay. What TCRdb holds here is the immuneACCESS table cut down to in-frame rearrangements. Part of the clones is not present; checked against another copy, under half of the missing clones reflect an unresolved V gene, and the others are unexplained. The sample table records about 93,000 clones; around 94% of these occur just once. Of the sample, about 2.6% is held by the ten largest clones. The sequences come from CD4+ or CD8+ T cells sorted from blood, collected in a trial of the OX40 agonist ivuxolimab. The receptors stem from an adult with an advanced solid tumor such as melanoma, head and neck, liver or kidney cancer.

The chain joins TRBV27 to TRBJ2-3, with D possibly TRBD2 on 5 matching bases. Per germline, CDR1 MNHEY and CDR2 SMNVEV (reference sequence). The CDR3 runs to 16 residues. Between the trimmed V and J ends, which lost 1 base and 2 bases, there was a span of 13 bases. The CDR3 spells CASSLYDPGNTDTQYF. CDR3 coding DNA: TGTGCCAGCAGTTTATATGACCCCGGGAACACAGATACGCAGTATTTT.

The rearrangement links TRBV14 to TRBJ2-7, with TRBD1 as a possible D gene (5 bases). The V gene's germline CDR1 is SGHDN and CDR2 FVKESK. CDR3 length: 15 amino acids. Trimming took 3 bases from V and 2 from J, leaving 14 bases between them. CDR3 loop: CASSQTDSIPYEQYF. The DNA for the CDR3 is TGTGCCAGCAGCCAGACCGACAGCATCCCCTACGAGCAGTACTTC.

V is TRBV5-5 and J is TRBJ2-7, with D uncertain. The CDR3 is 13 residues long. From germline, CDR1 is SGHKS and CDR2 YYEKEE (reference sequence). Trimming left V 3 bases short and J 4 bases short, with 11 bases between. The CDR3 coding sequence is TGTGCCAGCAGCTCGGAATGGGGTTACGAGCAGTACTTC. It translates to CASSSEWGYEQYF.

CDR3 sequence: CASSYSTSGDYEQYF. CDR3 sequence (DNA): TGTGCCAGCAGTTACTCGACTAGCGGGGATTACGAGCAGTACTTC. The chain couples TRBV6-6 to TRBJ2-7, with TRBD2 matching over 11 bases. Germline V CDR1 and CDR2: MNHNY, SVGAGI (reference sequence). The CDR3 has 15 amino acids. The trim removed 0 bases at V and 4 bases at J, leaving 2 bases unmatched.

The rearrangement links TRBV6-1 to TRBJ1-2, with D uncertain. The CDR3 consists of 12 residues. In germline, CDR1 is MNHNS, CDR2 SASEGT. The V end lost 0 bases, the J end lost 7 bases, and 6 bases lay between the germline ends. The CDR3 bases are TGTGCCAGCAGTGAAGCGAACGGTGGCTACACCTTC. It translates to CASSEANGGYTF.

The CDR3 here is CATSTRQGDGYTF. For the CDR3, the DNA is TGTGCCACCAGCACTAGACAGGGAGATGGCTACACCTTC. The chain recombines TRBV15 with TRBJ1-2; 7 bases line up with TRBD1. This CDR3 has 13 amino acids. V trimming: 4 bases; J trimming: 6 bases; junction bases outside the gene matches: 5. Germline CDR1 and CDR2: LNHNV and YYDKDF (reference sequence). Filled out from reference TRBV15 and TRBJ1-2, the complete variable domain reads DAMVIQNPRYQVTQFGKPVTLSCSQTLNHNVMYWYQQKSSQAPKLLFHYYDKDFNNEADTPDNFQSRRPNTSFCFLDIRSPGLGDTAMYLCATSTRQGDGYTFGSGTRLTVV.

This chain connects TRBV29-1 to TRBJ2-1; D may be TRBD2 (5 bases). Germline V gives CDR1 SQVTM, CDR2 ANQGSEA. CDR3 length: 11 amino acids. Trimming cost V 5 bases and J 5 bases, with 7 bases left between them. CDR3 in DNA: TGCAGCGTTCTGAGGGACAATGAGCAGTTCTTC. It encodes CSVLRDNEQFF.

The chain couples TRBV19 to TRBJ1-1, with D possibly being TRBD1 (6 bases). The CDR3 spans 14 residues. The V gene lost 1 base and the J gene lost 10 bases, with 16 bases spanning the gap. Germline CDR1 LNHDA, CDR2 SQIVND (reference sequence). As DNA, the CDR3 is TGTGCCAGTAGTATAGGGGGTTACAGGGAAGGAGCTTTCTTT. This codes for CASSIGGYREGAFF.

This clone was observed a handful of times. The rearrangement uses TRBV19 and TRBJ1-2; perhaps TRBD1 as D (5 bases). The length of the CDR3 is 14 residues. In germline, CDR1 is LNHDA, CDR2 SQIVND (reference sequence). The V gene lost 5 bases and the J gene lost 2 bases, with 12 bases spanning the gap. DNA for the CDR3: TGTGCCAGTAGTCCTACGACAGACAACTATGGCTACACCTTC. Translating it yields CASSPTTDNYGYTF.

The chain is built from TRBV27 and TRBJ2-1; 9 bases line up with TRBD1. CDR1 MNHEY and CDR2 SMNVEV come from the germline V gene (reference sequence). V shed 3 bases, J shed 5 bases, and the junction held 2 bases outside the gene matches. The CDR3 loop spans 14 amino acids. The CDR3 reads CASSLGTGHNEQFF. The CDR3 bases are TGTGCCAGCAGTTTGGGGACAGGGCACAATGAGCAGTTCTTC.

This clone has just one count. The gene calls are TRBV5-6 and TRBJ1-1; the D gene is possibly TRBD1 (5 bases). Germline-derived CDR1 and CDR2 are SGHDT and YYEEEE. V was shortened by 5 bases and J by 0 bases, with 8 bases between the two germline ends. The CDR3 spans 13 residues. The CDR3, as DNA: TGTGCCAGCAGTCCAGGGATGAACACTGAAGCTTTCTTT. As protein: CASSPGMNTEAFF.

The rearrangement joins TRBV19 to TRBJ1-4; 10 bases agree with TRBD1. CDR1 and CDR2 (germline): LNHDA, SQIVND (reference sequence). Unmatched junction bases numbered 3, after V lost 7 bases and J lost 7 bases. The CDR3 is 13 residues long. CDR3 sequence reads: CASTGTGAEKLFF. CDR3 in DNA: TGTGCCAGTACCGGGACAGGGGCTGAAAAACTGTTTTTT.

This chain connects TRBV27 to TRBJ2-1; 7 nucleotides match TRBD1. The trim removed 5 bases at V and 9 bases at J, leaving 10 bases unmatched. The CDR3 sequence is 14 residues long. Germline values: CDR1 MNHEY, CDR2 SMNVEV (reference sequence). The CDR3 DNA is TGTGCCAGCAGTCTTTACAGGGGTCAGGGTGAGCAGTTCTTC. It is translated as CASSLYRGQGEQFF.

The V and J genes are TRBV11-2 and TRBJ2-5; TRBD1 agrees at 8 bases. From germline, CDR1 is SGHAT and CDR2 FQNNGV. There are 14 residues in the CDR3. Losses at the gene ends were 3 bases for V and 5 bases for J; bases not matched to a gene: 5. CDR3 protein: CASSFGQGGETQYF. CDR3 coding DNA: TGTGCCAGCAGCTTTGGACAGGGTGGGGAGACCCAGTACTTC.

The V and J genes are TRBV5-6 and TRBJ2-7; 13 bases match TRBD2. The CDR3 length is 15 residues. Losses at the gene ends were 3 bases for V and 4 bases for J; bases not matched to a gene: 4. Germline assignment: CDR1 SGHDT and CDR2 YYEEEE. The CDR3 nucleotides are TGTGCCAGCAGCTCCTGGACTAGCGGGAGTTACGAGCAGTACTTC. Translating gives CASSSWTSGSYEQYF.